This TCR beta chain is from a study of early T cells in non-severe SARS-CoV-2 infection. Study-wide results and limits: The VDJdb matching leaned toward anti-spike CD8 responses and overlooked private and CD4 specificities.

Each cDNA molecule carried a unique molecular identifier. Each CDR3 protein is one row after TCRdb ran MiXCR on the 5' RACE reads. The sample records some 85,000 distinct CDR3 sequences, approximately 15% being singletons. As concerns this clonotype: The antigen is not known.

Deletions cut 0 bases from V and 2 bases from J, with 10 bases between. CDR1 and CDR2 (germline): SGHVS, FQNEAQ. The CDR3 is 15 amino acids. The TCR originated in an adult who was a healthcare worker with PCR-confirmed SARS-CoV-2 infection or an uninfected control (not recorded which). The source material was whole blood. The chain links TRBV7-8 to TRBJ2-5; D is unresolved. The CDR3 DNA reads as TGTGCCAGCAGCTTAGCGATTGGAAGACAAGAGACCCAGTACTTC. This gives the protein CASSLAIGRQETQYF.